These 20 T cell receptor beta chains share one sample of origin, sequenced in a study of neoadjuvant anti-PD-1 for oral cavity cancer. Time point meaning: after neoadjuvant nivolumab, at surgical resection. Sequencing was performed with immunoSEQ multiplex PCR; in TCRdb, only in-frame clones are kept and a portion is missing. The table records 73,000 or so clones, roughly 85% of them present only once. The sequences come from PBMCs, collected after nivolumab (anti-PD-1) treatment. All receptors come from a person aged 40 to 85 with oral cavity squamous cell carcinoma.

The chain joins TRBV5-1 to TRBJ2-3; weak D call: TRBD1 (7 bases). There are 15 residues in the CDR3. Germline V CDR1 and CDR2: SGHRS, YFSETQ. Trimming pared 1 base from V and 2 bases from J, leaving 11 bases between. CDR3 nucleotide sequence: TGCGCCAGCAGCTTGCCCAGGGGGGTCACAGATACGCAGTATTTT. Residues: CASSLPRGVTDTQYF. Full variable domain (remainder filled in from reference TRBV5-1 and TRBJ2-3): KAGVTQTPRYLIKTRGQQVTLSCSPISGHRSVSWYQQTPGQGLQFLFEYFSETQRNKGNFPGRFSGRQFSNSRSEMNVSTLELGDSALYLCASSLPRGVTDTQYFGPGTRLTVL.

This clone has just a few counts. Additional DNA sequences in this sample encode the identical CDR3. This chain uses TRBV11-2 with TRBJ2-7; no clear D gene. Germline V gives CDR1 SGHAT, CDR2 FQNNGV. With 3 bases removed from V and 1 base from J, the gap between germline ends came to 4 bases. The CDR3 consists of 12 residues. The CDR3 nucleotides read TGTGCCAGCAGCTTGGGGTCCTACGAGCAGTACTTC. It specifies CASSLGSYEQYF.

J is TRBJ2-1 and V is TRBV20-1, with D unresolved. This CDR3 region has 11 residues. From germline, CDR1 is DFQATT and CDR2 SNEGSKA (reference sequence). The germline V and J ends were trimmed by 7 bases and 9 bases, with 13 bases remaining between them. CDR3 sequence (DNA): TGCAGTGTAGTAAGGGCGGCTGAGCAGTTCTTC. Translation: CSVVRAAEQFF.

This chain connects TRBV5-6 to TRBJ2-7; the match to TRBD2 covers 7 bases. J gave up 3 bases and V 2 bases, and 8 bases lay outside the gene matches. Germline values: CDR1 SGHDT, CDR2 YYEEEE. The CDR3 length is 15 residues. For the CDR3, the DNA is TGTGCCAGCAGCTTTTTTCAGGGAGGGAACTACGAGCAGTACTTC. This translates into CASSFFQGGNYEQYF.

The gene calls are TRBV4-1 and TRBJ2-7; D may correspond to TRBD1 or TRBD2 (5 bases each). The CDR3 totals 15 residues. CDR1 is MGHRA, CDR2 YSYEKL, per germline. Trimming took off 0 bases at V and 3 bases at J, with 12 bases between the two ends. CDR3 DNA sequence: TGCGCCAGCAGCCAAGATGGACAAGGACTCTACGAGCAGTACTTC. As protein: CASSQDGQGLYEQYF.

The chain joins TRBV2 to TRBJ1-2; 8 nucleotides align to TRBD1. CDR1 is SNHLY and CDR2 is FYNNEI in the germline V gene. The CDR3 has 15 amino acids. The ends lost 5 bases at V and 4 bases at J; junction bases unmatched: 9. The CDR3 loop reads CASSQETGASYGYTF. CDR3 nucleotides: TGTGCCAGCAGTCAAGAGACAGGGGCCTCCTATGGCTACACCTTC.

The CDR3 DNA reads as TGTGCCAGCAGCTTCGACGGGACATCCTACGAGCAGTACTTC. Translation: CASSFDGTSYEQYF. The chain has TRBV7-3 and TRBJ2-7; D is perhaps TRBD1 (6 bases). V lost 3 bases and J lost 1, with 10 bases in between. CDR1 SGHTA and CDR2 FQGTGA come from the germline V gene. The CDR3 runs to 14 residues.

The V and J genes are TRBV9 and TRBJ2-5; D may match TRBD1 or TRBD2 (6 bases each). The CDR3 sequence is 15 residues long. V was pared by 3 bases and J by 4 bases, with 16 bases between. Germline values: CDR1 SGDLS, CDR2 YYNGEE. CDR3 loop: CASSAPAWGAETQYF. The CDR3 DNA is TGTGCCAGCAGCGCCCCCGCCTGGGGGGCAGAGACCCAGTACTTC.

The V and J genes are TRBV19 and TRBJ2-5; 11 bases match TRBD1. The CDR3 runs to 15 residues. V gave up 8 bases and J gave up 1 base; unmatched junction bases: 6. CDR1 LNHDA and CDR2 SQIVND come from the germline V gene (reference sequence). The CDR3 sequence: CASQTGTGGQETQYF. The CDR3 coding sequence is TGTGCCAGTCAGACGGGGACAGGGGGCCAAGAGACCCAGTACTTC.

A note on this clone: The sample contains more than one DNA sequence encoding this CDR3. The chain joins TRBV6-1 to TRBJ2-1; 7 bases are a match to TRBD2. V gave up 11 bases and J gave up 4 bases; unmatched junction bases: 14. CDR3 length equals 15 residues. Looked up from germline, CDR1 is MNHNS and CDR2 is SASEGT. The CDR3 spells CASSGGGGAYNEQFF. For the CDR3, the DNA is TGTGCCTCCTCCGGTGGGGGAGGGGCGTACAATGAGCAGTTCTTC.

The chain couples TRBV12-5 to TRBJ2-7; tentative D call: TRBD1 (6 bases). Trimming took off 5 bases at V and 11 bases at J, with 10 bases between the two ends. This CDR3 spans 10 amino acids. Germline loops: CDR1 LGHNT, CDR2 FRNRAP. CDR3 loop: CASGQGPEYF. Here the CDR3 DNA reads TGTGCTAGTGGTCAGGGGCCGGAGTACTTC. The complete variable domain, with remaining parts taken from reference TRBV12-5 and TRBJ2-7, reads DARVTQTPRHKVTEMGQEVTMRCQPILGHNTVFWYRQTMMQGLELLAYFRNRAPLDDSGMPKDRFSAEMPDATLATLKIQPSEPRDSAVYFCASGQGPEYFGPGTRLTVT.

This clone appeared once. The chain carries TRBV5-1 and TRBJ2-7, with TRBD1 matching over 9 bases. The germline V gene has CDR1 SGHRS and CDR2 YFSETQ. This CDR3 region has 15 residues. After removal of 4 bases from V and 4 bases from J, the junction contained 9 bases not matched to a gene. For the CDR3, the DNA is TGCGCCAGCAGCGTACAGCCGGGACAGGGTTACGAGCAGTACTTC. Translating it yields CASSVQPGQGYEQYF.

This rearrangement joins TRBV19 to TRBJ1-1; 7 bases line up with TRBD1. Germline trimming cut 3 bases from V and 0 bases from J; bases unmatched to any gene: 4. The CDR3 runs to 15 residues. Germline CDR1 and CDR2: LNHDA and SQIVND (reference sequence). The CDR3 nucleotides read TGTGCCAGTAGTATGGGACAGAACCTGAACACTGAAGCTTTCTTT. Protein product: CASSMGQNLNTEAFF.

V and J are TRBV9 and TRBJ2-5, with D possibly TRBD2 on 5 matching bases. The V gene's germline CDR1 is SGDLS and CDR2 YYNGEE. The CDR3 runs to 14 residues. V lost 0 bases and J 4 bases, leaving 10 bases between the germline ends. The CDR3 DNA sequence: TGTGCCAGCAGCGTAGTTGATGCGGGAGAGACCCAGTACTTC. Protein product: CASSVVDAGETQYF.

The CDR3 reads CASLLNSNQPQHF. The CDR3 coding sequence is TGTGCCAGCCTTTTAAATAGCAATCAGCCCCAGCATTTT. This rearrangement joins TRBV6-1 to TRBJ1-5, with unresolved D. The CDR3 length is 13 residues. V was pared by 8 bases and J by 0 bases, with 8 bases between. Germline CDR1 reads MNHNS; CDR2 reads SASEGT.

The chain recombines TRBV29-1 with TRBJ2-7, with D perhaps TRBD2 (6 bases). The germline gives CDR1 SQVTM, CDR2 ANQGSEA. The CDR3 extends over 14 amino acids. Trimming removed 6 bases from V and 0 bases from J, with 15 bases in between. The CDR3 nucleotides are TGCAGCGTAGTGGTAGCGGCGAGCTCCTACGAGCAGTACTTC. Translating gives CSVVVAASSYEQYF.

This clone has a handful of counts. CDR3 residues: CASSWSTGFQNTGELFF. The CDR3 bases are TGCGCCAGCAGCTGGTCGACAGGCTTTCAAAACACCGGGGAGCTGTTTTTT. The chain couples TRBV5-1 to TRBJ2-2; maybe TRBD1 (6 bases). V lost 3 bases and J 2 bases, leaving 17 bases between the germline ends. The CDR3 runs to 17 residues. Germline CDR1 reads SGHRS; CDR2 reads YFSETQ. Together with reference TRBV5-1 and TRBJ2-2, the CDR3 gives the full variable domain: KAGVTQTPRYLIKTRGQQVTLSCSPISGHRSVSWYQQTPGQGLQFLFEYFSETQRNKGNFPGRFSGRQFSNSRSEMNVSTLELGDSALYLCASSWSTGFQNTGELFFGEGSRLTVL.

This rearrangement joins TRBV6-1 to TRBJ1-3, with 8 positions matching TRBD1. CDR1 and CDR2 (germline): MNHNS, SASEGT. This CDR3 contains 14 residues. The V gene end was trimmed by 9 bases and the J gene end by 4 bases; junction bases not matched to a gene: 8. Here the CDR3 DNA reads TGTGCCAGTGGACAGGGACAGAAGGGAAACACCATATATTTT. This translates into CASGQGQKGNTIYF.

CDR3 coding DNA: TGTGCCAGCAGTTACGGGGACATGTACGAGCAGTACTTC. It translates to CASSYGDMYEQYF. The chain combines TRBV27 with TRBJ2-7; perhaps TRBD1 as D (6 bases). CDR3 length: 13 amino acids. Trimming stripped 4 bases from V and 4 bases from J, with 11 bases between. Germline loops: CDR1 MNHEY, CDR2 SMNVEV (reference sequence).

CDR3 loop: CASSPRGQEAQYF. CDR3 nucleotide sequence: TGTGCCAGCAGCCCAAGAGGGCAGGAGGCGCAGTACTTC. The rearrangement joins TRBV9 to TRBJ2-7; a weak D match, TRBD2 (5 bases). The germline V gene has CDR1 SGDLS and CDR2 YYNGEE. V lost 4 bases to trimming and J lost 9 bases, with 17 bases between them. This CDR3 contains 13 residues.